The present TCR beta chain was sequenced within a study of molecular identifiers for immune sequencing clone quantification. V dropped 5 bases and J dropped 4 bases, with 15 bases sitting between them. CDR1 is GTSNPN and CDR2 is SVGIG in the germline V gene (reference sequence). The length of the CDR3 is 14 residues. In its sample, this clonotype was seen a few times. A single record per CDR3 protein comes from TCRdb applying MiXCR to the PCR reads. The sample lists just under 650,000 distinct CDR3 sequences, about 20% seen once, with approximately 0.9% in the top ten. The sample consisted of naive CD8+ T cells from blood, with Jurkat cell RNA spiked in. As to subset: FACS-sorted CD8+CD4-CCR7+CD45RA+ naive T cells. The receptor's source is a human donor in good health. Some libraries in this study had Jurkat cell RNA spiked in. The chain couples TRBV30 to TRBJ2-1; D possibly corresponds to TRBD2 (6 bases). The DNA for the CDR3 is TGTGCCTGGGGAGGGTCGGGGGAGTACAATGAGCAGTTCTTC. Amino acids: CAWGGSGEYNEQFF.